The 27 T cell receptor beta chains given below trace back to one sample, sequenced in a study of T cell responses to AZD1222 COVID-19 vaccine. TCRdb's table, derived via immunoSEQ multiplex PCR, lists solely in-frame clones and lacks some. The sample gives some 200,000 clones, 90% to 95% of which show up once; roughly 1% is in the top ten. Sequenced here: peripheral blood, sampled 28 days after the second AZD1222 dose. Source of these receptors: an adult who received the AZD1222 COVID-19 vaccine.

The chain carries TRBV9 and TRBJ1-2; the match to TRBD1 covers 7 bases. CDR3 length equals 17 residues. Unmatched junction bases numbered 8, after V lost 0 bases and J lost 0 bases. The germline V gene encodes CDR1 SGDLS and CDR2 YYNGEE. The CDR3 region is CASSVGGGTAANYGYTF. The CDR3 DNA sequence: TGTGCCAGCAGCGTAGGTGGGGGGACAGCAGCTAACTATGGCTACACCTTC.

CDR3 protein: CASSQGRGGSADTQYF. The CDR3 nucleotides are TGCGCCAGCAGTCAGGGTAGGGGCGGGTCCGCGGATACGCAGTATTTT. The rearrangement links TRBV5-1 to TRBJ2-3, with D perhaps assigned TRBD1 or TRBD2 (5 bases each). Trimming pared 5 bases from V and 6 bases from J, leaving 22 bases between. This CDR3 is 16 amino acids long. The germline V gene has CDR1 SGHRS and CDR2 YFSETQ. Looking up the rest from reference TRBV5-1 and TRBJ2-3 gives the full variable domain: KAGVTQTPRYLIKTRGQQVTLSCSPISGHRSVSWYQQTPGQGLQFLFEYFSETQRNKGNFPGRFSGRQFSNSRSEMNVSTLELGDSALYLCASSQGRGGSADTQYFGPGTRLTVL.

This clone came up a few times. For the CDR3, the DNA is TGTGCCAGCAGCTTCTACGACCCTCAGAGGGATGGCTACACCTTC. It codes for CASSFYDPQRDGYTF. The chain recombines TRBV7-9 with TRBJ1-2; D call uncertain. CDR1 SEHNR and CDR2 FQNEAQ come from the germline V gene (reference sequence). The CDR3 covers 15 residues. V was pared by 3 bases and J by 6 bases, with 17 bases between.

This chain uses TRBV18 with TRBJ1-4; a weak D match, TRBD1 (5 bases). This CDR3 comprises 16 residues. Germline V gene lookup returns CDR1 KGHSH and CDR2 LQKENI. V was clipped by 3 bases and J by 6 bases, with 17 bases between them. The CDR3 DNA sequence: TGTGCCAGCTCACCTAGGGGCGGGGCGGCGGATGAAAAACTGTTTTTT. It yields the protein CASSPRGGAADEKLFF. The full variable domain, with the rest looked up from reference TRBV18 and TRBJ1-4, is NAGVMQNPRHLVRRRGQEARLRCSPMKGHSHVYWYRQLPEEGLKFMVYLQKENIIDESGMPKERFSAEFPKEGPSILRIQQVVRGDSAAYFCASSPRGGAADEKLFFGSGTQLSVL.

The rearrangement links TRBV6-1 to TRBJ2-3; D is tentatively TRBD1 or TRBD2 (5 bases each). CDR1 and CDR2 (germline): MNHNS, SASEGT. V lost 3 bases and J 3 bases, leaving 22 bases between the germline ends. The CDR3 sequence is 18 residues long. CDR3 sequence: CASSDSYRDPISTDTQYF. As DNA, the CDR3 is TGTGCCAGCAGTGATAGTTATAGGGACCCTATCAGTACAGATACGCAGTATTTT.

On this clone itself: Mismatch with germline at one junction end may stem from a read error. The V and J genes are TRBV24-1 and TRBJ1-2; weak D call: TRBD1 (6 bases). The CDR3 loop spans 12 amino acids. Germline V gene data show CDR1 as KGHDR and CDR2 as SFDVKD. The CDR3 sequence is CPQGQGFYGYTF. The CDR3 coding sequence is TGCCCCCAAGGGCAGGGGTTCTATGGCTACACCTTC.

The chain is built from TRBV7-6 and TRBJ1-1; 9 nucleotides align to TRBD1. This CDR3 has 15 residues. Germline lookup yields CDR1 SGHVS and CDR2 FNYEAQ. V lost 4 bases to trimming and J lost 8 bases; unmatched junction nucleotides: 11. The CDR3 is CASSSYNRGPYEAFF. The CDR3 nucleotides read TGTGCCAGCAGCTCATACAACAGGGGGCCCTACGAAGCTTTCTTT. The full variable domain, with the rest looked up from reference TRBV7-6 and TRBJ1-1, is GAGVSQSPRYKVTKRGQDVALRCDPISGHVSLYWYRQALGQGPEFLTYFNYEAQQDKSGLPNDRFSAERPEGSISTLTIQRTEQRDSAMYRCASSSYNRGPYEAFFGQGTRLTVV.

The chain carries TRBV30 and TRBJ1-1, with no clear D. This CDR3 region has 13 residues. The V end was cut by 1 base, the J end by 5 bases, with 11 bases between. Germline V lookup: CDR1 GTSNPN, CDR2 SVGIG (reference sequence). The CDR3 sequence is CAWSAEFRTEAFF. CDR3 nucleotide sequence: TGTGCCTGGAGTGCCGAATTCAGGACTGAAGCTTTCTTT. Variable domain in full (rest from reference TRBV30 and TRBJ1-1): SQTIHQWPATLVQPVGSPLSLECTVEGTSNPNLYWYRQAAGRGLQLLFYSVGIGQISSEVPQNLSASRPQDRQFILSSKKLLLSDSGFYLCAWSAEFRTEAFFGQGTRLTVV.

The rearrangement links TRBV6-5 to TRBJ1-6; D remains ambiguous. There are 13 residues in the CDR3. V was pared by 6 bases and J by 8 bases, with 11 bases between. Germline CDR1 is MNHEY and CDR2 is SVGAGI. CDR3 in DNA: TGTGCCAGCAGCGATACTTTCTATTCACCCCTCCACTTT. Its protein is CASSDTFYSPLHF.

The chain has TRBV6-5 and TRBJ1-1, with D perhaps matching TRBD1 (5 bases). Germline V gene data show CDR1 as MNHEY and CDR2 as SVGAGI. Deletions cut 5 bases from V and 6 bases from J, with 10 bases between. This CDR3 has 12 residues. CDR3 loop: CASSTMTAEAFF. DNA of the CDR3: TGTGCCAGCAGTACGATGACAGCTGAAGCTTTCTTT.

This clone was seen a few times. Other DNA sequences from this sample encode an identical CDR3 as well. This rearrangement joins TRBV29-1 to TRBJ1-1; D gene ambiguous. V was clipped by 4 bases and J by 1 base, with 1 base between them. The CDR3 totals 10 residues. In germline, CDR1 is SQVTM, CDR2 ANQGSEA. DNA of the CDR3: TGCAGCGTTGGGAACACTGAAGCTTTCTTT. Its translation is CSVGNTEAFF.

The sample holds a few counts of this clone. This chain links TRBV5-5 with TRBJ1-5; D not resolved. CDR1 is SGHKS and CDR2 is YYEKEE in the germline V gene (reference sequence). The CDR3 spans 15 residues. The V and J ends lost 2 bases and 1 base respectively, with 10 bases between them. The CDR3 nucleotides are TGTGCCAGCAGCTTCTCCGGGAGGAGCAATCAGCCCCAGCATTTT. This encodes CASSFSGRSNQPQHF.

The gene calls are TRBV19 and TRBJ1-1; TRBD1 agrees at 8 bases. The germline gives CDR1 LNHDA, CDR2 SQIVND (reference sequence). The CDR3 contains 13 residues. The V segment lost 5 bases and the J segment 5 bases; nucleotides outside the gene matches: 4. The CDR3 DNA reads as TGTGCCAGTAGTGACAGGGGAGGGACTGAAGCTTTCTTT. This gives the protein CASSDRGGTEAFF.

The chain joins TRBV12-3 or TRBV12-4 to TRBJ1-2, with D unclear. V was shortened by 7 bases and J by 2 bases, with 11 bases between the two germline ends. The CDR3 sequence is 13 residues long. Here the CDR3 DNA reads TGTGCCAGCACCTCCGGGGAAAACTATGGCTACACCTTC. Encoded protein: CASTSGENYGYTF.

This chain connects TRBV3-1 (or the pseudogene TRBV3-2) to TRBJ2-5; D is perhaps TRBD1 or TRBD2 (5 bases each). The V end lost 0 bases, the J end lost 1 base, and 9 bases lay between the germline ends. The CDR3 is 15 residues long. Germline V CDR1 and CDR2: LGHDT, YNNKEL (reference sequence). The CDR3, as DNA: TGTGCCAGCAGCCAAGATCCCGGGGCCCAAGAGACCCAGTACTTC. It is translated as CASSQDPGAQETQYF.

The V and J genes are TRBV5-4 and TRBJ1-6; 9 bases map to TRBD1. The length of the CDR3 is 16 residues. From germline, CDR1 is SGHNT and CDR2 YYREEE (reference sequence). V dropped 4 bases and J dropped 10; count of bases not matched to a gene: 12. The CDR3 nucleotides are TGTGCCAGCAGCACCTACTACAGGGGGCGCGAATCACCCCTCCACTTT. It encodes CASSTYYRGRESPLHF.

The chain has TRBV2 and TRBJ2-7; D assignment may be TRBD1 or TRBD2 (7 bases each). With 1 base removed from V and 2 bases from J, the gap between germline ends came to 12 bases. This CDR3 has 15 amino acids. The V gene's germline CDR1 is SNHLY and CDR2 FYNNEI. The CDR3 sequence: CASSEGRGGPYEQYF. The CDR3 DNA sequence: TGTGCCAGCAGTGAAGGCAGGGGGGGCCCCTACGAGCAGTACTTC.

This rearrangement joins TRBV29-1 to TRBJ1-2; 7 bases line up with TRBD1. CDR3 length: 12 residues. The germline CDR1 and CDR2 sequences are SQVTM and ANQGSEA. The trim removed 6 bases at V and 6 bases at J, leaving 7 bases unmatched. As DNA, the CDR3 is TGCAGCGTCGCAGGGGGTTCAAATGGCTACACCTTC. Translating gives CSVAGGSNGYTF.

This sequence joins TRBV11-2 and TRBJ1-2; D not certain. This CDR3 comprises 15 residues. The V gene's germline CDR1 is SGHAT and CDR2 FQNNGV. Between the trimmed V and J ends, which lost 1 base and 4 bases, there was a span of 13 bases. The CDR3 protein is CASSLVPTVVYGYTF. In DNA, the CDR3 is TGTGCCAGCAGCTTAGTACCGACTGTAGTCTATGGCTACACCTTC.

The CDR3 sequence is CSVEVSGGGETQYF. The CDR3 nucleotides read TGCAGCGTTGAAGTTTCTGGGGGTGGAGAGACCCAGTACTTC. The chain has TRBV29-1 and TRBJ2-5; the D call may be TRBD1 or TRBD2 (5 bases each). CDR3 length: 14 amino acids. Germline assignment: CDR1 SQVTM and CDR2 ANQGSEA. The V end was cut by 1 base, the J end by 4 bases, with 13 bases between.

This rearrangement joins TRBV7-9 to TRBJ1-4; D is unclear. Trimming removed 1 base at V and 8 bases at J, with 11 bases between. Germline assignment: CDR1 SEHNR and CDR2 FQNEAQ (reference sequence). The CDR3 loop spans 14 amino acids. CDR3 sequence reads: CASSLVGSGEKLFF. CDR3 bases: TGTGCCAGCAGCTTAGTTGGGAGTGGAGAAAAACTGTTTTTT.

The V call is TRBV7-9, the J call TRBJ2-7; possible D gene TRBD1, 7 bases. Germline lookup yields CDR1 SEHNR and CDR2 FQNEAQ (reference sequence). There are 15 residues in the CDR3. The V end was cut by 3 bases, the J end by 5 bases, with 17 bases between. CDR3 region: CASSFSRGARDEQYF. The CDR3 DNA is TGTGCCAGCAGCTTCAGCAGGGGGGCGCGGGACGAGCAGTACTTC.

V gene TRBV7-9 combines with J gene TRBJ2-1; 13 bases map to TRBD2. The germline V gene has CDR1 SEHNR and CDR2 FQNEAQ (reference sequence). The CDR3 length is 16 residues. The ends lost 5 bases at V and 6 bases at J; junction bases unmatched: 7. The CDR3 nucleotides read TGTGCCAGCAGCCGAATTACTAGCGGGGGGGGCAATGAGCAGTTCTTC. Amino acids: CASSRITSGGGNEQFF.

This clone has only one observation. CDR3 protein: CASSLGALRGPNEKLFF. The CDR3 DNA reads TGTGCCAGCAGCCTAGGAGCCCTCAGGGGTCCTAATGAAAAACTGTTTTTT. V gene TRBV7-2 combines with J gene TRBJ1-4, with D tentatively TRBD1 (6 bases). V shed 5 bases and J shed 3 bases, with 19 bases lying between them. Per the germline V gene, CDR1 is SGHTA and CDR2 is FQGNSA. The CDR3 totals 17 residues. Complete variable domain (other parts from reference TRBV7-2 and TRBJ1-4): GAGVSQSPSNKVTEKGKDVELRCDPISGHTALYWYRQSLGQGLEFLIYFQGNSAPDKSGLPSDRFSAERTGGSVSTLTIQRTQQEDSAVYLCASSLGALRGPNEKLFFGSGTQLSVL.

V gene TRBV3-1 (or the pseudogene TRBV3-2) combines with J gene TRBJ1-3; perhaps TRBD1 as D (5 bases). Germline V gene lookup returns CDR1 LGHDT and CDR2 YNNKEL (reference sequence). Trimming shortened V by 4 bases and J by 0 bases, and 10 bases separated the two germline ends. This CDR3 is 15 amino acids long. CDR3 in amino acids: CASSLTAISGNTIYF. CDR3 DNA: TGTGCCAGCAGCCTGACAGCTATCTCTGGAAACACCATATATTTT.

The DNA for the CDR3 is TGTGCCAGCAGCCGAGAGGGGAGCCCCGAGCAGTACTTC. It encodes CASSREGSPEQYF. The V call is TRBV3-1 (or the pseudogene TRBV3-2), the J call TRBJ2-7; either TRBD1 or TRBD2 may fit D (5 bases each). This CDR3 is 13 amino acids long. V was trimmed by 4 bases and J by 6 bases, leaving 13 bases between them. Germline V lookup: CDR1 LGHDT, CDR2 YNNKEL (reference sequence).

CDR3 bases: TGTGCCAGCAGGAGAGAATTTAACACTGAAGCTTTCTTT. It is translated as CASRREFNTEAFF. The gene calls are TRBV6-5 and TRBJ1-1; D gene ambiguous. The germline V and J ends were trimmed by 6 bases and 2 bases, with 10 bases remaining between them. The CDR3 has 13 amino acids. From germline, CDR1 is MNHEY and CDR2 SVGAGI.